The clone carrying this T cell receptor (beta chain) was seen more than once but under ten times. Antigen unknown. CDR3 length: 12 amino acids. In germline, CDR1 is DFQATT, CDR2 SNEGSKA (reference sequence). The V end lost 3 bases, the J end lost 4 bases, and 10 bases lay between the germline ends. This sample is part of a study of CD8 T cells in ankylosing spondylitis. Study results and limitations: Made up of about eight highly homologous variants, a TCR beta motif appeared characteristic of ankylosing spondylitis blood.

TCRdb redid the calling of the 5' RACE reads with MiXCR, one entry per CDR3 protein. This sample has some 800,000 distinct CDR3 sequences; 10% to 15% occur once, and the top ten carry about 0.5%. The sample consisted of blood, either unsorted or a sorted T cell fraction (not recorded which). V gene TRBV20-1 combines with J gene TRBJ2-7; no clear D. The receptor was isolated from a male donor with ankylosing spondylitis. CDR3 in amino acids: CSASGNLYEQYF. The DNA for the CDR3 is TGCAGTGCTAGCGGAAATTTGTACGAGCAGTACTTC.